This TCR beta chain derives from a study of siplizumab effects on memory and regulatory T cells. Regarding the study as a whole: Memory cells seemed less diverse than naive T cells, which seemed major alloresponse contributors. The authors mapped only a minor fraction of alloreactive clones to unstimulated subsets. With siplizumab, mappable alloreactive CD4+ clones averaged approximately 69% Treg-derived, versus over 25% in controls. Whether proliferating Tregs in siplizumab cultures suppress was not functionally confirmed.

Clones were read by immunoSEQ multiplex PCR, and TCRdb kept only the in-frame ones, dropping some. The data show tens of thousands of clones, roughly 89% seen once. CDR3 length equals 17 residues. Trimming stripped 0 bases from V and 3 bases from J, with 18 bases between. Germline lookup yields CDR1 SGHRS and CDR2 YFSETQ. About this clone itself: Its antigen is unknown.

Sequencing input: CD8+ T cells sorted from blood. The sequence was collected from a human donor in good health. This rearrangement joins TRBV5-1 to TRBJ1-1; no clear D. Here the CDR3 DNA reads TGCGCCAGCAGCTTGGAGAGGCAAAGTCTCGCGCACACTGAAGCTTTCTTT. Its translation is CASSLERQSLAHTEAFF.